This TCR beta chain was retrieved from a study of T cells after yellow fever vaccination. CDR3 size: 14 residues. The ends lost 7 bases at V and 10 bases at J; junction bases unmatched: 18. Germline-derived CDR1 and CDR2 are SQVTM and ANQGSEA. Using its own MiXCR run on the 5' RACE reads, TCRdb lists one record per CDR3 protein. The table includes about 210,000 distinct CDR3 sequences, around 6.7% detected once. The chain recombines TRBV29-1 with TRBJ1-2, with 7 positions matching TRBD1. This specimen was CD4+ T cells sorted from PBMCs, taken on the day of the yellow fever booster vaccination. The TCR sequence derives from a man aged 25 to 40 who received the YFV17D yellow fever vaccine. The CDR3 DNA reads TGCAGCGATTTACAGGGGAGAGGACTCGTGGCCTACACCTTC. It encodes CSDLQGRGLVAYTF.